The sequence of this T cell receptor (beta chain) was determined in a study of long-term antiretroviral therapy in people with HIV. The V gene's germline CDR1 is SGHRS and CDR2 YFSETQ. V shed 4 bases, J shed 7 bases, and the junction held 9 bases outside the gene matches. The CDR3 extends over 15 amino acids. Remarks on this clone: Its antigen remains unidentified.

The assay used was immunoSEQ (version v3.0), run at survey level. This table comes from immunoSEQ multiplex PCR, and its TCRdb copy is limited to in-frame clones, with some not included. Of approximately 26,000 clones listed, roughly 78% are singletons. Whole-study findings and limits: Diversity rose after ART but stayed below transplant donor controls.

The chain uses TRBV5-1 and TRBJ1-3, with 9 bases fitting TRBD1. The sequence derives from a woman aged 40 to 55 with HIV. Here the sequenced sample was unsorted PBMCs, taken 1.2 years after starting antiretroviral therapy. The CDR3, as DNA: TGCGCCAGCAGCCCCGGACAGGGGACTTCTAACACCATATATTTT. Its translation is CASSPGQGTSNTIYF.